This T cell receptor beta chain was identified during a study of T cells after posttransplantation cyclophosphamide. Overall study results and limits: Donor CD8+ memory clones often dominated recipient blood repertoires at later times. TRB overlap between skin or GI tissue T cells and blood was limited.

Notes on this clone: Its antigen is undetermined.

In germline, CDR1 is SGHTA, CDR2 FQGNSA. V was shortened by 1 base and J by 4 bases, with 16 bases between the two germline ends. The CDR3 runs 16 residues. Sequencing was performed with immunoSEQ multiplex PCR; in TCRdb, only in-frame clones are kept and a portion is missing. The table has some 64,000 clones, 85% to 95% seen once. The related graft donor's blood sample was taken on the day of bone marrow donation. Sequencing was performed on PBMCs. The rearrangement joins TRBV7-2 to TRBJ2-5; D unresolved. This sequence originates from a woman aged 25 to 39 in good health and a related stem cell transplant donor. CDR3 DNA: TGTGCCAGCAGCTTAGTCGTGACTGTCCCGGGAGAGACCCAGTACTTC. This sequence encodes CASSLVVTVPGETQYF.